What follows describes a single T cell receptor beta chain. The sample is drawn from a study of T cells in Graves' hyperthyroidism and ophthalmopathy. RNA transcripts yielded amplified TCR beta CDR3 regions. First-round RT-PCR with HTBI primers amplified the TCR CDR3 region. TCRdb redid the calling of the multiplex PCR reads with MiXCR, one entry per CDR3 protein. The sample lists roughly 720,000 distinct CDR3 sequences; approximately 15% were seen once. Hyperthyroidism patients were newly diagnosed, had disease duration under 2 months, and were aged 18 to 65 years. This CDR3 region has 15 residues. Germline V gene data show CDR1 as SGHNT and CDR2 as YYREEE (reference sequence). J was trimmed by 4 bases and V by 5 bases; bases with no gene match: 5.

Sequencing input: blood. V usage is TRBV5-4 and J usage is TRBJ2-7; the match to TRBD2 covers 14 bases. The TCR sequence derives from a man aged 50 or older with Graves' hyperthyroidism. CDR3 protein: CASRDGTSGSYEQYF. The CDR3 nucleotides read TGTGCCAGCAGGGACGGGACTAGCGGGAGTTACGAGCAGTACTTC.